A single sample is the source of the 29 T cell receptor beta chains below, sequenced in a study of shared clonotypes between healthy human individuals. Clones were read by immunoSEQ multiplex PCR, and TCRdb kept only the in-frame ones, dropping some. In the table there are roughly 1,000,000 clones, approximately 80% of which are singletons. The sample was memory CD4+ T cells from PBMCs. Subset specified: CD45RA-negative fraction. These receptors were collected from a man in his late teens or twenties in good health. Some clones in this sample may be carry-over from other donors' samples.

Regarding this clone: A read error may produce the germline difference seen at one junction end. This chain joins TRBV28 and TRBJ2-7, with TRBD2 as a possible D gene (6 bases). The CDR3 consists of 15 residues. The germline gives CDR1 MDHEN, CDR2 SYDVKM. The CDR3: CASSSPSAITYERYF. Written as DNA, the CDR3 is TGTGCCAGCAGTTCCCCTAGCGCCATTACCTACGAGCGGTACTTC.

This chain links TRBV19 with TRBJ2-3; 7 positions match TRBD2. After removal of 1 base from V and 5 bases from J, the junction contained 9 bases not matched to a gene. Looked up from germline, CDR1 is LNHDA and CDR2 is SQIVND (reference sequence). The CDR3 has 16 amino acids. The CDR3 reads CASSIGPGGGLDTQYF. The CDR3 DNA reads TGTGCCAGTAGTATAGGGCCGGGAGGCGGTTTAGATACGCAGTATTTT.

Ten or more counts support this clone. The chain is built from TRBV5-5 and TRBJ1-6; D is unresolved. The CDR3 loop spans 15 amino acids. The V and J ends lost 1 base and 9 bases respectively, with 14 bases between them. Germline CDR1 SGHKS, CDR2 YYEKEE (reference sequence). This CDR3 is CASSLREGVSSPLHF. As DNA, the CDR3 is TGTGCCAGCAGCTTGAGAGAGGGAGTCAGTTCACCCCTCCACTTT.

The chain is built from TRBV28 and TRBJ1-2; tentatively, D is TRBD1 (6 bases). The germline V gene encodes CDR1 MDHEN and CDR2 SYDVKM. CDR3 size: 16 residues. V shed 5 bases and J shed 0 bases, with 16 bases lying between them. CDR3 sequence: CASSGADSLTNYGYTF. In DNA, the CDR3 is TGTGCCAGCAGTGGAGCGGACAGCCTGACTAACTATGGCTACACCTTC.

This rearrangement joins TRBV29-1 to TRBJ2-5; D perhaps matches TRBD1 (5 bases). CDR1 and CDR2 from the germline V gene are SQVTM and ANQGSEA. This CDR3 is 14 amino acids long. V lost 7 bases and J lost 5, with 20 bases in between. CDR3 nucleotide sequence: TGCAGCGCCCGGCGCGACAGCCCTCGGGAGACCCAGTACTTC. This codes for CSARRDSPRETQYF.

The genes are TRBV19 and TRBJ1-1; TRBD1 is a possible D gene (5 bases). V lost 0 bases and J 5 bases, leaving 10 bases between the germline ends. The CDR3 runs 14 residues. The germline V gene encodes CDR1 LNHDA and CDR2 SQIVND (reference sequence). The CDR3 protein is CASSIESGRTEAFF. In nucleotides, the CDR3 is TGTGCCAGTAGTATAGAGTCAGGGAGGACTGAAGCTTTCTTT.

The V and J genes are TRBV5-8 and TRBJ2-7; 9 positions agree with TRBD1. V shed 1 base, J shed 3 bases, and the junction held 5 bases outside the gene matches. This CDR3 comprises 15 residues. Germline V gene lookup returns CDR1 SGHTS and CDR2 YDEGEE. The DNA of the CDR3 is TGTGCCAGCAGCTTGCCGGGACAGGGATACTACGAGCAGTACTTC. Protein: CASSLPGQGYYEQYF. Filled out from reference TRBV5-8 and TRBJ2-7, the complete variable domain reads EAGVTQSPTHLIKTRGQQATLRCSPISGHTSVYWYQQALGLGLQFLLWYDEGEERNRGNFPPRFSGRQFPNYSSELNVNALELEDSALYLCASSLPGQGYYEQYFGPGTRLTVT.

A single count supports this clone. The gene calls are TRBV6-4 and TRBJ1-1; TRBD1 might be the D (5 bases). Germline V gene sequence: CDR1 MRHNA, CDR2 SNTAGT. With 4 bases removed from V and 1 base from J, the gap between germline ends came to 10 bases. CDR3 length equals 14 residues. CDR3 nucleotides: TGTGCCAGCAGTGTGGGGCACGAGAACACTGAAGCTTTCTTT. It yields the protein CASSVGHENTEAFF.

The table lists this clone with a few counts. The rearrangement uses TRBV7-9 and TRBJ1-2, with 9 positions matching TRBD1. Losses at the gene ends were 5 bases for V and 9 bases for J; bases not matched to a gene: 10. Germline V gene sequence: CDR1 SEHNR, CDR2 FQNEAQ (reference sequence). This CDR3 is 14 amino acids long. The CDR3: CASSHSGQGISYTF. CDR3 sequence (DNA): TGTGCCAGCAGCCATTCAGGACAGGGGATTAGCTACACCTTC.

Comments on this clone: This CDR3 is also generated by other DNA sequences in the sample. The V and J genes are TRBV2 and TRBJ2-1, with 8 bases identical to TRBD2. V gave up 2 bases and J gave up 7 bases; unmatched junction bases: 7. CDR1 is SNHLY and CDR2 is FYNNEI in the germline V gene. The CDR3 length is 15 residues. The CDR3 DNA is TGTGCCAGCAGTGAATTGCTAGCGGGCGATAATGAGCAGTTCTTC. Protein sequence: CASSELLAGDNEQFF.

The CDR3 sequence: CASRADRGLITEAFF. The CDR3 region has the DNA TGTGCCAGCAGGGCAGACAGGGGGCTAATAACTGAAGCTTTCTTT. The chain is built from TRBV2 and TRBJ1-1; 10 bases match TRBD1. This CDR3 contains 15 residues. Germline trimming cut 6 bases from V and 5 bases from J; bases unmatched to any gene: 9. Germline CDR1 reads SNHLY; CDR2 reads FYNNEI.

This chain links TRBV18 with TRBJ2-7, with D unclear. Trimming took off 3 bases at V and 5 bases at J, with 8 bases between the two ends. Germline assignment: CDR1 KGHSH and CDR2 LQKENI. The CDR3 sequence is 12 residues long. The CDR3, as DNA: TGTGCCAGCTCACCTCAAAATAACGAGCAGTACTTC. Residues: CASSPQNNEQYF.

The chain joins TRBV5-4 to TRBJ2-1, with TRBD2 matching over 8 bases. CDR1 is SGHNT and CDR2 is YYREEE in the germline V gene (reference sequence). The CDR3 sequence is 16 residues long. V lost 4 bases, J lost 0 bases, and 6 bases stayed unmatched. The chain's CDR3 is CASSPGLATSYNEQFF. DNA of the CDR3: TGTGCCAGCAGCCCAGGACTAGCCACCTCCTACAATGAGCAGTTCTTC.

The V gene is TRBV30, the J gene TRBJ2-3; perhaps TRBD1 as D (5 bases). The CDR3 has 15 amino acids. V was cut by 3 bases and J by 6 bases, with 19 bases left in between. From germline, CDR1 is GTSNPN and CDR2 SVGIG (reference sequence). The CDR3 spells CAWSILTARMDTQYF. The CDR3 DNA reads as TGTGCCTGGAGCATCCTGACAGCCCGGATGGATACGCAGTATTTT.

On this clone itself: This likely came from a read error, as a far larger clone is one base away. This chain joins TRBV28 and TRBJ2-5; 8 bases agree with TRBD1. Germline values: CDR1 MDHEN, CDR2 SYDVKM. The CDR3 loop spans 16 amino acids. Trimming cost V 7 bases and J 7 bases; bases outside gene matches: 17. This CDR3 is CASTHRTGHPRGTQYF. CDR3 bases: TGTGCCAGCACCCATCGGACAGGGCACCCCCGGGGGACCCAGTACTTC.

This chain connects TRBV30 to TRBJ1-2; D is uncertain. Trimming stripped 3 bases from V and 4 bases from J, with 18 bases between. The CDR3 sequence is 15 residues long. From germline, CDR1 is GTSNPN and CDR2 SVGIG (reference sequence). CDR3 coding DNA: TGTGCCTGGAGCCACCCCTGGGAAGGGATCTATGGCTACACCTTC. Protein product: CAWSHPWEGIYGYTF. The whole variable domain, remainder taken from reference TRBV30 and TRBJ1-2, is SQTIHQWPATLVQPVGSPLSLECTVEGTSNPNLYWYRQAAGRGLQLLFYSVGIGQISSEVPQNLSASRPQDRQFILSSKKLLLSDSGFYLCAWSHPWEGIYGYTFGSGTRLTVV.

Note on this clone: A much larger clone lies one base from this, so it may be a read error. V and J are TRBV7-8 and TRBJ1-3; 7 bases agree with TRBD1. Losses at the gene ends were 5 bases for V and 0 bases for J; bases not matched to a gene: 4. The CDR3 totals 15 residues. Per germline, CDR1 SGHVS and CDR2 FQNEAQ. CDR3 sequence: CASSPQGHSGNTIYF. CDR3 nucleotides: TGTGCCAGCAGCCCACAGGGGCACTCTGGAAACACCATATATTTT.

The rearrangement uses TRBV6-6 and TRBJ2-6, with D hard to call. Germline V lookup: CDR1 MNHNY, CDR2 SVGAGI (reference sequence). CDR3 length: 15 residues. Trimming cost V 2 bases and J 0 bases, with 5 bases left between them. CDR3 nucleotides: TGTGCCAGCAGTTACCTGAGCTCTGGGGCCAACGTCCTGACTTTC. As protein: CASSYLSSGANVLTF.

The rearrangement links TRBV20-1 to TRBJ2-7; TRBD2 might be the D (6 bases). Germline V gene sequence: CDR1 DFQATT, CDR2 SNEGSKA (reference sequence). Trimming shortened V by 2 bases and J by 7 bases, and 6 bases separated the two germline ends. The CDR3 has 10 residues. The CDR3 protein is CSARREEQYF. Written as DNA, the CDR3 is TGCAGTGCTAGACGGGAGGAGCAGTACTTC.

Written as DNA, the CDR3 is TGTGCCAGCAGTTTATCGGTCGGATATAGCAATCAGCCCCAGCATTTT. This gives the protein CASSLSVGYSNQPQHF. This chain links TRBV27 with TRBJ1-5; no reliable D call. Germline lookup yields CDR1 MNHEY and CDR2 SMNVEV (reference sequence). The CDR3 has 16 residues. V was cut by 0 bases and J by 0 bases, with 9 bases left in between.

Regarding this clone: This may arise from a read error, as a much more abundant clone is one base away. The chain carries TRBV28 and TRBJ1-2; perhaps TRBD1 as D (5 bases). The CDR3 has 12 residues. Trimming cost V 5 bases and J 3 bases, with 7 bases left between them. From germline, CDR1 is MDHEN and CDR2 SYDVKM. CDR3 residues: CASSPGYYGYTF. The CDR3 DNA sequence: TGTGCCAGCAGTCCAGGGTACTATGGCTACACCTTC.

The V gene is TRBV10-3, the J gene TRBJ2-3; D gene ambiguous. The V and J ends lost 4 bases and 2 bases respectively, with 13 bases between them. Looked up from germline, CDR1 is ENHRY and CDR2 is SYGVKD. The CDR3 loop spans 15 amino acids. CDR3 DNA: TGTGCCATCAGTGGAGGTGGGCTCCTCACAGATACGCAGTATTTT. Translation gives CAISGGGLLTDTQYF.

The chain combines TRBV27 with TRBJ2-3, with 7 bases identical to TRBD2. CDR1 is MNHEY and CDR2 is SMNVEV in the germline V gene (reference sequence). This CDR3 region has 12 residues. V shed 3 bases and J 9 bases; nucleotides not matched to a gene: 3. The CDR3 spells CASSLLGGTQYF. The CDR3 DNA follows: TGTGCCAGCAGTTTGTTGGGGGGGACGCAGTATTTT.

V gene TRBV29-1 combines with J gene TRBJ1-1; 7 positions agree with TRBD1. CDR1 and CDR2 from the germline V gene are SQVTM and ANQGSEA. The CDR3 length is 13 residues. V shed 6 bases and J 4 bases; nucleotides not matched to a gene: 8. As DNA, the CDR3 is TGCAGCGTCTCCAACAGGGGTGGCACTGAAGCTTTCTTT. Protein product: CSVSNRGGTEAFF.

The chain has TRBV2 and TRBJ2-1; D remains unclear. Germline lookup yields CDR1 SNHLY and CDR2 FYNNEI. This CDR3 has 16 residues. V was trimmed by 7 bases and J by 7 bases, leaving 23 bases between them. CDR3 loop: CASNPLPSATTNEQFF. DNA of the CDR3: TGTGCCAGCAACCCTCTCCCATCCGCGACAACGAATGAGCAGTTCTTC.

Details on this clone: Different DNA sequences within this sample yield the same CDR3. The chain has TRBV7-8 and TRBJ2-7; D is undetermined. Germline V gene lookup returns CDR1 SGHVS and CDR2 FQNEAQ. Deletions cut 3 bases from V and 0 bases from J, with 3 bases between. CDR3 length: 12 residues. The DNA of the CDR3 is TGTGCCAGCAGCTTTGGCTCCTACGAGCAGTACTTC. Its protein product is CASSFGSYEQYF.

This clone was counted only a few times. This chain links TRBV7-9 with TRBJ2-2, with 9 bases fitting TRBD1. CDR3 length: 15 residues. Trimming at V came to 4 bases and at J to 7 bases, leaving 7 bases not matched to a gene. The germline V gene encodes CDR1 SEHNR and CDR2 FQNEAQ (reference sequence). The CDR3 protein is CASSSDRGHIGELFF. Written as DNA, the CDR3 is TGTGCCAGCAGCTCGGACAGGGGACACATCGGGGAGCTGTTTTTT.

The chain is built from TRBV5-1 and TRBJ1-4; D is possibly TRBD1 (5 bases). Between the trimmed V and J ends, which lost 0 bases and 2 bases, there was a span of 11 bases. This CDR3 has 16 amino acids. Per germline, CDR1 SGHRS and CDR2 YFSETQ. The CDR3 spells CASSLDRRVTNEKLFF. Here the CDR3 DNA reads TGCGCCAGCAGCTTGGATCGCAGGGTCACTAATGAAAAACTGTTTTTT. The complete variable domain, with remaining parts taken from reference TRBV5-1 and TRBJ1-4, reads KAGVTQTPRYLIKTRGQQVTLSCSPISGHRSVSWYQQTPGQGLQFLFEYFSETQRNKGNFPGRFSGRQFSNSRSEMNVSTLELGDSALYLCASSLDRRVTNEKLFFGSGTQLSVL.

This sequence joins TRBV5-1 and TRBJ2-3; TRBD2 is a possible D gene (6 bases). Trimming took 0 bases from V and 5 from J, leaving 19 bases between them. From germline, CDR1 is SGHRS and CDR2 YFSETQ. The CDR3 extends over 17 amino acids. CDR3 region: CASSLAYAGRFQDTQYF. In nucleotides, the CDR3 is TGCGCCAGCAGCTTGGCCTATGCGGGGAGGTTTCAAGATACGCAGTATTTT.